The next 17 T cell receptor beta chains were all read from a single sample in a study of cytomegalovirus exposure and HLA in healthy donors. PCR primers comprised 60 Vbeta and 13 Jbeta primers. The table came from immunoSEQ multiplex PCR; TCRdb's copy has only in-frame clones and leaves some out. This table holds hundreds of thousands of clones, more than 65% found once. Sequencing input: PBMCs. All receptors derive from a man between 18 and 29 years old in good health and CMV-seronegative.

DNA for the CDR3: TGTGCCAGCAGCATCGGGACTAGCGGGAGTAGTCTTTTTGAGCAGTACTTC. This gives the protein CASSIGTSGSSLFEQYF. This chain connects TRBV4-2 to TRBJ2-7; 14 nucleotides match TRBD2. With V trimmed by 5 bases and J by 7 bases, 13 bases remained unmatched. The CDR3 has 17 residues. In germline, CDR1 is LGHNA, CDR2 YNFKEQ.

The rearrangement joins TRBV15 to TRBJ1-5, with 12 bases lining up with TRBD1. The CDR3 sequence is 16 residues long. CDR1 and CDR2 (germline): LNHNV, YYDKDF (reference sequence). V lost 3 bases to trimming and J lost 6 bases; unmatched junction nucleotides: 6. In DNA form, the CDR3 reads TGTGCCACCAGCAGGGCTGGGACAGGGGGCTTTCAGCCCCAGCATTTT. Translation: CATSRAGTGGFQPQHF. Complete variable domain (other parts from reference TRBV15 and TRBJ1-5): DAMVIQNPRYQVTQFGKPVTLSCSQTLNHNVMYWYQQKSSQAPKLLFHYYDKDFNNEADTPDNFQSRRPNTSFCFLDIRSPGLGDTAMYLCATSRAGTGGFQPQHFGDGTRLSIL.

The gene calls are TRBV5-1 and TRBJ2-7; 9 positions agree with TRBD2. With V trimmed by 3 bases and J by 4 bases, 8 bases remained unmatched. CDR3 length: 15 amino acids. Germline-derived CDR1 and CDR2 are SGHRS and YFSETQ. CDR3 sequence reads: CASSSGPTSGYEQYF. CDR3 bases: TGCGCCAGCAGCTCCGGGCCGACTAGCGGTTACGAGCAGTACTTC.

The V gene is TRBV5-4, the J gene TRBJ1-1; a possible D gene is TRBD1 (5 bases). From germline, CDR1 is SGHNT and CDR2 YYREEE (reference sequence). The CDR3 is made up of 15 amino acids. With 0 bases removed from V and 0 bases from J, the gap between germline ends came to 9 bases. The CDR3 nucleotides are TGTGCCAGCAGCTTGGTTCAGGGAATGAACACTGAAGCTTTCTTT. As protein: CASSLVQGMNTEAFF.

As concerns this clone: This sample also contains other DNA sequences that code for the same CDR3. The chain employs TRBV7-3 and TRBJ2-3; D is possibly TRBD1 (5 bases). V was pared by 5 bases and J by 5 bases, with 8 bases between. This CDR3 region has 12 residues. Germline CDR1 and CDR2: SGHTA and FQGTGA. This CDR3 is CASSPRGDTQYF. The CDR3 coding sequence is TGTGCCAGCAGCCCAAGGGGAGATACGCAGTATTTT.

The gene calls are TRBV5-4 and TRBJ1-1; 11 positions match TRBD1. V lost 4 bases to trimming and J lost 4 bases; unmatched junction nucleotides: 3. CDR3 size: 14 residues. Germline loops: CDR1 SGHNT, CDR2 YYREEE (reference sequence). CDR3 in amino acids: CASSAGTGGTEAFF. The DNA for the CDR3 is TGTGCCAGCAGCGCCGGGACAGGGGGCACTGAAGCTTTCTTT.

This clone was seen a few times. This chain connects TRBV2 to TRBJ2-1; 12 positions agree with TRBD2. This CDR3 contains 16 residues. CDR1 and CDR2 (germline): SNHLY, FYNNEI. The V gene end was trimmed by 4 bases and the J gene end by 7 bases; junction bases not matched to a gene: 8. The CDR3 DNA sequence: TGTGCCAGCAGTGCCGCCCGACTAGCGGGAGTAAATGAGCAGTTCTTC. Encoded protein: CASSAARLAGVNEQFF. Full variable domain (missing parts from reference TRBV2 and TRBJ2-1): EPEVTQTPSHQVTQMGQEVILRCVPISNHLYFYWYRQILGQKVEFLVSFYNNEISEKSEIFDDQFSVERPDGSNFTLKIRSTKLEDSAMYFCASSAARLAGVNEQFFGPGTRLTVL.

This clone was observed a few times. The rearrangement uses TRBV30 and TRBJ1-2, with 12 bases fitting TRBD1. Trimming removed 6 bases from V and 4 bases from J; junction bases left unmatched: 18. The CDR3 covers 18 residues. The germline CDR1 and CDR2 sequences are GTSNPN and SVGIG (reference sequence). CDR3 region: CACPTPGQGAGRIYGYTF. The CDR3 coding sequence is TGTGCCTGCCCAACCCCGGGACAGGGGGCAGGGAGAATCTATGGCTACACCTTC. Full variable domain (outside the CDR3, taken from reference TRBV30 and TRBJ1-2): SQTIHQWPATLVQPVGSPLSLECTVEGTSNPNLYWYRQAAGRGLQLLFYSVGIGQISSEVPQNLSASRPQDRQFILSSKKLLLSDSGFYLCACPTPGQGAGRIYGYTFGSGTRLTVV.

This chain uses TRBV28 with TRBJ1-4; the D gene is possibly TRBD1 (6 bases). The CDR3 extends over 12 amino acids. The V gene lost 9 bases and the J gene lost 5 bases, with 10 bases spanning the gap. From germline, CDR1 is MDHEN and CDR2 SYDVKM. CDR3 nucleotides: TGTGCCAGTGACAGGCCCAATGAAAAACTGTTTTTT. This translates into CASDRPNEKLFF.

The gene calls are TRBV11-2 and TRBJ2-1; D is possibly TRBD1 (6 bases). Germline V lookup: CDR1 SGHAT, CDR2 FQNNGV. The CDR3 loop spans 14 amino acids. V was pared by 4 bases and J by 2 bases, with 9 bases between. CDR3 nucleotides: TGTGCCAGCAGCTCTCAGGGGCCCTACAATGAGCAGTTCTTC. Translation: CASSSQGPYNEQFF.

The chain has TRBV5-4 and TRBJ1-4; D is possibly TRBD1 (6 bases). Trimming left V 4 bases short and J 0 bases short, with 10 bases between. Germline V gives CDR1 SGHNT, CDR2 YYREEE (reference sequence). The length of the CDR3 is 15 residues. The CDR3 spells CASSATGATNEKLFF. In DNA form, the CDR3 reads TGTGCCAGCAGCGCGACAGGAGCAACTAATGAAAAACTGTTTTTT.

This clone was seen just once. The rearrangement links TRBV4-1 to TRBJ1-1; tentative D call: TRBD1 (5 bases). Between the trimmed V and J ends, which lost 3 bases and 5 bases, there was a span of 13 bases. CDR3 size: 14 residues. Germline assignment: CDR1 MGHRA and CDR2 YSYEKL. The CDR3 coding sequence is TGCGCCAGCAGCCATGCTTCAGGGATAACTGAAGCTTTCTTT. Translating it yields CASSHASGITEAFF.

The chain employs TRBV19 and TRBJ2-2, with a possible D match to TRBD1 (5 bases). The V gene's germline CDR1 is LNHDA and CDR2 SQIVND (reference sequence). This CDR3 spans 15 amino acids. V was trimmed by 7 bases and J by 3 bases, leaving 15 bases between them. The CDR3 nucleotides are TGTGCCAGTACCCCCGTGACAGCCTACACCGGGGAGCTGTTTTTT. It codes for CASTPVTAYTGELFF.

This chain uses TRBV28 with TRBJ2-4, with TRBD2 matching 7 bases. This CDR3 has 16 amino acids. V trimming: 6 bases; J trimming: 4 bases; junction bases outside the gene matches: 12. The germline V gene encodes CDR1 MDHEN and CDR2 SYDVKM. CDR3 bases: TGTGCCAGCAGCACCCCATCGGTTAGCGGGAAAAACATTCAGTACTTC. This encodes CASSTPSVSGKNIQYF.

J is TRBJ2-3 and V is TRBV7-8; TRBD1 matches at 7 bases. The V segment lost 5 bases and the J segment 3 bases; nucleotides outside the gene matches: 8. This CDR3 region has 15 residues. Germline-derived CDR1 and CDR2 are SGHVS and FQNEAQ. The CDR3 DNA is TGTGCCAGCAGCCCAAACAGGGGTGCAACAGATACGCAGTATTTT. This translates into CASSPNRGATDTQYF.

The V call is TRBV7-2, the J call TRBJ1-1, with D possibly being TRBD1 (5 bases). Between the trimmed V and J ends, which lost 4 bases and 4 bases, there was a span of 16 bases. Per the germline V gene, CDR1 is SGHTA and CDR2 is FQGNSA. This CDR3 spans 15 amino acids. CDR3 DNA: TGTGCCAGCAGCTCGGGGGGTGCCCGACCCACTGAAGCTTTCTTT. Translation gives CASSSGGARPTEAFF.

This sequence joins TRBV30 and TRBJ2-7; the match to TRBD2 covers 11 bases. The J segment lost 0 bases and the V segment lost 0 bases, leaving 4 bases of the junction unmatched. This CDR3 spans 16 amino acids. Per the germline V gene, CDR1 is GTSNPN and CDR2 is SVGIG (reference sequence). Written as DNA, the CDR3 is TGTGCCTGGAGTGTGAGTAGCGGGAGGGCCTCCTACGAGCAGTACTTC. Encoded protein: CAWSVSSGRASYEQYF.